This T cell receptor beta chain was captured in a study of blood T cell repertoires in COVID-19. Turning to the study itself: COVID-19 samples from acute and convalescent phases originated in the United States, Italy and Spain. Sources were T cells, B-cell-depleted T cells, or PBMCs; the material itself was cDNA or gDNA.

Authors' analysis steps: Using reference gene primer amplification, nucleated cell counts were estimated. Sequencing was performed with immunoSEQ multiplex PCR; in TCRdb, only in-frame clones are kept and a portion is missing. V, J and clone size derive from that table, while D and trimming were established from the DNA sequence. This sample yields 300,000 to 400,000 clones, of which roughly 90% are seen a single time; approximately 3% belongs to the top ten. The J segment lost 2 bases and the V segment lost 4 bases, leaving 15 bases of the junction unmatched. The CDR3 contains 18 residues. The V gene's germline CDR1 is SGHDT and CDR2 YYEEEE. During active infection, Seattle patients enrolled and were then monitored through disease.

The sequence was collected from a woman aged 30 to 39 with COVID-19, enrolled during active disease. The chain couples TRBV5-6 to TRBJ1-2; 9 bases fit TRBD1. The sequenced material came from peripheral blood. Written as DNA, the CDR3 is TGTGCCAGCAGCGCGACCGGGACAGGGCGAGGAGGGAACTATGGCTACACCTTC. This gives the protein CASSATGTGRGGNYGYTF.